These 30 T cell receptor beta chains were all obtained from the same sample, sequenced in a study of cytomegalovirus exposure and HLA in healthy donors. It was with 60 Vbeta and 13 Jbeta primers that the PCR ran. Assay used: immunoSEQ multiplex PCR; TCRdb lists only in-frame clones, some missing. In the table there are about 90,000 clones, around 64% of which are singletons. Input material: PBMCs. These receptors all stem from a man aged 25-40 years in good health and CMV-seronegative.

This chain joins TRBV19 and TRBJ2-2; TRBD2 matches 7 bases. CDR1 and CDR2 from the germline V gene are LNHDA and SQIVND (reference sequence). The V gene end was trimmed by 6 bases and the J gene end by 6 bases; junction bases not matched to a gene: 4. This CDR3 comprises 13 residues. CDR3 in DNA: TGTGCCAGTAGCCTCGGACTAGCCGGGGAGCTGTTTTTT. Its translation: CASSLGLAGELFF.

Only a few counts were recorded for this clone. The chain links TRBV7-2 to TRBJ2-7; 7 bases are a match to TRBD2. CDR3 size: 15 residues. Germline values: CDR1 SGHTA, CDR2 FQGNSA. V shed 4 bases and J 7 bases; nucleotides not matched to a gene: 13. The CDR3 DNA reads TGTGCCAGCAGCTCCGTTGCGGGAGCGGGATCGGAGCAGTACTTC. Protein product: CASSSVAGAGSEQYF.

This clone came up a few times. This CDR3 is CASSEESSGNTEAFF. For the CDR3, the DNA is TGTGCCAGCAGTGAAGAATCGAGCGGGAACACTGAAGCTTTCTTT. The chain carries TRBV6-1 and TRBJ1-1, with D unresolved. Germline lookup yields CDR1 MNHNS and CDR2 SASEGT. This CDR3 contains 15 residues. The germline V and J ends were trimmed by 1 base and 1 base, with 10 bases remaining between them.

CDR3 sequence reads: CASRLQETQYF. The CDR3 coding sequence is TGTGCCAGCAGACTACAAGAGACCCAGTACTTC. This sequence joins TRBV28 and TRBJ2-5; the D is unclear. V lost 6 bases and J lost 2, with 4 bases in between. CDR1 and CDR2 from the germline V gene are MDHEN and SYDVKM. This CDR3 is built from 11 residues.

This clone appeared a few times. This chain joins TRBV6-6 and TRBJ2-7; 9 bases align to TRBD1. Germline V gene sequence: CDR1 MNHNY, CDR2 SVGAGI (reference sequence). This CDR3 region has 14 residues. J lost 5 bases, V lost 4 bases, and 6 bases had no gene match. The CDR3 loop reads CASSFIRDRDEQYF. The CDR3 DNA follows: TGTGCCAGCAGTTTCATACGGGACAGGGACGAGCAGTACTTC.

The chain employs TRBV4-3 and TRBJ1-1; the match to TRBD1 covers 7 bases. The V and J ends lost 2 bases and 1 base, in that order; junction bases with no gene match: 10. The CDR3 has 17 amino acids. Per germline, CDR1 LGHNA and CDR2 YSLEER. CDR3 sequence: CASSQRTRQGPNTEAFF. The CDR3 DNA sequence: TGCGCCAGCAGCCAACGGACCCGACAGGGCCCGAACACTGAAGCTTTCTTT.

V usage is TRBV6-5 and J usage is TRBJ2-1; D remains ambiguous. V lost 2 bases and J lost 4, with 6 bases in between. The germline V gene encodes CDR1 MNHEY and CDR2 SVGAGI. This CDR3 has 13 residues. CDR3 region: CASSYRPYNEQFF. CDR3 coding DNA: TGTGCCAGCAGTTACCGTCCTTACAATGAGCAGTTCTTC.

The chain couples TRBV28 to TRBJ2-2; TRBD1 matches 11 bases. V shed 5 bases, J shed 7 bases, and the junction held 6 bases outside the gene matches. The CDR3 extends over 15 amino acids. Germline V gives CDR1 MDHEN, CDR2 SYDVKM. This CDR3 reads CASSTQGTGGGELFF. The CDR3 nucleotides are TGTGCCAGCAGTACCCAAGGGACAGGGGGCGGGGAGCTGTTTTTT. The variable domain in full, with the rest retrieved from reference TRBV28 and TRBJ2-2, is DVKVTQSSRYLVKRTGEKVFLECVQDMDHENMFWYRQDPGLGLRLIYFSYDVKMKEKGDIPEGYSVSREKKERFSLILESASTNQTSMYLCASSTQGTGGGELFFGEGSRLTVL.

The chain uses TRBV6-4 and TRBJ1-2; 9 bases fit TRBD1. From germline, CDR1 is MRHNA and CDR2 SNTAGT. The ends lost 7 bases at V and 6 bases at J; junction bases unmatched: 9. The length of the CDR3 is 14 residues. The CDR3: CASKVKQGADGYTF. The CDR3 DNA follows: TGTGCCAGCAAGGTAAAACAGGGGGCCGATGGCTACACCTTC.

V usage is TRBV4-1 and J usage is TRBJ1-1; TRBD1 might be the D (5 bases). CDR3 length: 15 amino acids. Deletions cut 0 bases from V and 5 bases from J, with 13 bases between. From germline, CDR1 is MGHRA and CDR2 YSYEKL. CDR3 sequence: CASSQDSGDFTEAFF. CDR3 coding DNA: TGCGCCAGCAGCCAAGACTCGGGGGATTTTACTGAAGCTTTCTTT.

This clone was observed a few times. The CDR3 DNA reads as TGTGCCAGCAGGACAGCGGGGCGCACAGATACGCAGTATTTT. The encoded protein is CASRTAGRTDTQYF. The gene calls are TRBV28 and TRBJ2-3; 7 bases align to TRBD2. CDR1 and CDR2 (germline): MDHEN, SYDVKM. This CDR3 comprises 14 residues. V was clipped by 6 bases and J by 1 base; unmatched bases: 4.

CDR3 DNA: TGTGCCAGCAGCGTAGGGGTTATGGCTGGGGGAGGCCCCCAGTTGCGACAAGAGACCCAGTACTTC. Protein sequence: CASSVGVMAGGGPQLRQETQYF. The V and J genes are TRBV9 and TRBJ2-5, with D perhaps matching TRBD2 (6 bases). The CDR3 has 22 residues. CDR1 SGDLS and CDR2 YYNGEE come from the germline V gene. V was shortened by 0 bases and J by 2 bases, with 32 bases between the two germline ends.

This rearrangement joins TRBV4-1 to TRBJ1-4; D gene unclear. Germline V gives CDR1 MGHRA, CDR2 YSYEKL. Trimming removed 1 base from V and 3 bases from J, with 9 bases in between. CDR3 size: 15 residues. CDR3 residues: CASSQVAGSNEKLFF. In DNA, the CDR3 is TGCGCCAGCAGCCAAGTCGCAGGCTCTAATGAAAAACTGTTTTTT.

The chain joins TRBV10-3 to TRBJ2-7; the D gene is possibly TRBD2 (5 bases). The CDR3 consists of 16 residues. V gave up 4 bases and J gave up 0 bases, with 16 bases separating them. From germline, CDR1 is ENHRY and CDR2 SYGVKD. CDR3 DNA: TGTGCCATCAGTGCGTTAGACTCGGGGAGCTCCTACGAGCAGTACTTC. Amino acid sequence: CAISALDSGSSYEQYF.

The J gene is TRBJ1-2, the V gene TRBV7-2; 8 bases fit TRBD1. The CDR3 has 15 residues. From germline, CDR1 is SGHTA and CDR2 FQGNSA. V was clipped by 5 bases and J by 4 bases; unmatched bases: 9. DNA for the CDR3: TGTGCCAGCAGCGCGCGAGACAGGGGCCCCTATGGCTACACCTTC. Amino acids: CASSARDRGPYGYTF.

This clone was seen only once. The chain couples TRBV6-5 to TRBJ1-1; TRBD1 matches 9 bases. Germline V CDR1 and CDR2: MNHEY, SVGAGI. This CDR3 has 13 residues. The trim removed 6 bases at V and 8 bases at J, leaving 7 bases unmatched. The CDR3 nucleotides read TGTGCCAGCAGGTACACCGGGACAGGGGAAGCTTTCTTT. This codes for CASRYTGTGEAFF.

This chain uses TRBV19 with TRBJ1-2; 7 nucleotides match TRBD1. J gave up 4 bases and V 7 bases, and 9 bases lay outside the gene matches. The germline V gene encodes CDR1 LNHDA and CDR2 SQIVND (reference sequence). This CDR3 is built from 14 residues. This CDR3 reads CASTAVQGTYGYTF. The CDR3, as DNA: TGTGCCAGTACAGCAGTACAGGGGACCTATGGCTACACCTTC. The full variable domain, with the rest looked up from reference TRBV19 and TRBJ1-2, is DGGITQSPKYLFRKEGQNVTLSCEQNLNHDAMYWYRQDPGQGLRLIYYSQIVNDFQKGDIAEGYSVSREKKESFPLTVTSAQKNPTAFYLCASTAVQGTYGYTFGSGTRLTVV.

This chain connects TRBV19 to TRBJ1-1; no clear D gene. V was clipped by 3 bases and J by 0 bases, with 5 bases between them. Germline lookup yields CDR1 LNHDA and CDR2 SQIVND (reference sequence). The CDR3 has 13 amino acids. CDR3 residues: CASSISMNTEAFF. Here the CDR3 DNA reads TGTGCCAGTAGTATCTCTATGAACACTGAAGCTTTCTTT.

The rearrangement uses TRBV4-1 and TRBJ1-1, with 7 bases identical to TRBD1. V shed 5 bases, J shed 4 bases, and the junction held 4 bases outside the gene matches. In germline, CDR1 is MGHRA, CDR2 YSYEKL. This CDR3 is 13 amino acids long. As DNA, the CDR3 is TGCGCCAGCAGCATTCGACAGGGCACTGAAGCTTTCTTT. Its protein is CASSIRQGTEAFF.

The chain couples TRBV27 to TRBJ2-6, with D perhaps TRBD2 (6 bases). The CDR3 has 16 residues. CDR1 MNHEY and CDR2 SMNVEV come from the germline V gene (reference sequence). Deletions cut 8 bases from V and 1 base from J, with 15 bases between. CDR3 loop: CASSRDSPSGANVLTF. The CDR3 DNA sequence: TGTGCCAGCTCGCGGGACTCACCTTCTGGGGCCAACGTCCTGACTTTC.

The chain carries TRBV30 and TRBJ1-3; D is possibly TRBD1 (6 bases). The CDR3 is 14 residues long. Looked up from germline, CDR1 is GTSNPN and CDR2 is SVGIG (reference sequence). V lost 2 bases, J lost 4 bases, and 12 bases lay in between. The CDR3 DNA sequence: TGTGCCTGGAGTTGGCAGGGGAGAGGAAACACCATATATTTT. It codes for CAWSWQGRGNTIYF.

The chain links TRBV19 to TRBJ2-4; TRBD1 might be the D (6 bases). The CDR3 covers 17 residues. Trimming pared 3 bases from V and 2 bases from J, leaving 17 bases between. CDR1 is LNHDA, CDR2 SQIVND, per germline (reference sequence). CDR3 nucleotide sequence: TGTGCCAGTAGTATCTGGACAGTCCGGGGTCCCAAAAACATTCAGTACTTC. As protein: CASSIWTVRGPKNIQYF.

The chain employs TRBV12-5 and TRBJ1-1; possibly TRBD1 for D (5 bases). This CDR3 comprises 15 residues. Trimming pared 7 bases from V and 2 bases from J, leaving 17 bases between. Germline V gene sequence: CDR1 LGHNT, CDR2 FRNRAP. CDR3 nucleotides: TGTGCTAGTGCCCCGCGGCAGGGCGGTAACACTGAAGCTTTCTTT. Protein product: CASAPRQGGNTEAFF.

The CDR3 nucleotides are TGTGCCAGCAGCTTAGGTTGGACAGGGATGGGCTACGAGCAGTACTTC. It specifies CASSLGWTGMGYEQYF. J is TRBJ2-7 and V is TRBV11-3; 8 bases are shared with TRBD1. Unmatched junction bases numbered 8, after V lost 1 base and J lost 3 bases. The CDR3 runs 16 residues. Germline V lookup: CDR1 SGHNT, CDR2 YENEEA.

This clone was counted between two and nine times. This chain uses TRBV13 with TRBJ2-1, with 8 bases that match TRBD2. CDR3 length: 15 residues. Per the germline V gene, CDR1 is PRHDT and CDR2 is FYEKMQ (reference sequence). V trimming: 0 bases; J trimming: 6 bases; junction bases outside the gene matches: 4. The CDR3: CASSLGGRALNEQFF. DNA for the CDR3: TGTGCCAGCAGCTTAGGCGGGAGGGCCCTCAATGAGCAGTTCTTC.

This clone came up a few times. This chain's CDR3 is CASSLELDGKDTGELFF. CDR3 in DNA: TGTGCCAGCTCACTCGAATTGGACGGGAAAGACACCGGGGAGCTGTTTTTT. The chain links TRBV18 to TRBJ2-2; D might be TRBD2 (5 bases). Trimming shortened V by 4 bases and J by 3 bases, and 18 bases separated the two germline ends. Germline V lookup: CDR1 KGHSH, CDR2 LQKENI. The CDR3 contains 17 residues. Based on the CDR3 plus reference TRBV18 and TRBJ2-2, the full variable domain is NAGVMQNPRHLVRRRGQEARLRCSPMKGHSHVYWYRQLPEEGLKFMVYLQKENIIDESGMPKERFSAEFPKEGPSILRIQQVVRGDSAAYFCASSLELDGKDTGELFFGEGSRLTVL.

The CDR3 sequence is CASSQDRRGSPYEQYF. The CDR3 DNA reads TGCGCCAGCAGCCAAGATCGTCGGGGGTCTCCCTACGAGCAGTACTTC. The chain carries TRBV4-3 and TRBJ2-5; D may be TRBD2 (6 bases). The end of the DNA aligns better with TRBJ2-7, so the J call may be wrong. The CDR3 covers 16 residues. Germline V gene lookup returns CDR1 LGHNA and CDR2 YSLEER.

The chain links TRBV5-4 to TRBJ2-6; tentative D call: TRBD1 (5 bases). Looked up from germline, CDR1 is SGHNT and CDR2 is YYREEE (reference sequence). The V end was cut by 4 bases, the J end by 6 bases, with 20 bases between. The CDR3 extends over 17 amino acids. The CDR3 sequence is CASSQAGYGSEANVLTF. DNA of the CDR3: TGTGCCAGCAGCCAGGCAGGGTACGGTAGTGAGGCCAACGTCCTGACTTTC. Looking up the rest from reference TRBV5-4 and TRBJ2-6 gives the full variable domain: ETGVTQSPTHLIKTRGQQVTLRCSSQSGHNTVSWYQQALGQGPQFIFQYYREEENGRGNFPPRFSGLQFPNYSSELNVNALELDDSALYLCASSQAGYGSEANVLTFGAGSRLTVL.

The chain links TRBV11-3 to TRBJ2-3; D is perhaps TRBD2 (6 bases). V was cut by 4 bases and J by 2 bases, with 19 bases left in between. Per germline, CDR1 SGHNT and CDR2 YENEEA. The CDR3 sequence is 17 residues long. This CDR3 reads CASSSGLSGGVTDTQYF. CDR3 nucleotide sequence: TGTGCCAGCAGCTCCGGGCTCAGCGGAGGGGTCACAGATACGCAGTATTTT.

The chain has TRBV7-9 and TRBJ2-5; 7 bases are a match to TRBD2. The CDR3 runs to 12 residues. Germline loops: CDR1 SEHNR, CDR2 FQNEAQ (reference sequence). Trimming cost V 10 bases and J 0 bases; bases outside gene matches: 2. CDR3 coding DNA: TGTGCCATTCGGGGGGACCAAGAGACCCAGTACTTC. Encoded protein: CAIRGDQETQYF.